Detailed here is one T cell receptor beta chain. The antigen remains undetermined. This record belongs to a study of response to subunit inactivated influenza vaccine. TCRdb recomputed calls from the RT-PCR reads with MiXCR, one row per CDR3 protein. The sample records around 750,000 distinct CDR3 sequences, 21% being singletons. General study points: Each seasonal flu vaccination may recruit only limited new T cells, authors suggested.

The CDR3 runs 14 residues. Losses at the gene ends were 6 bases for V and 5 bases for J; bases not matched to a gene: 5. The material was PBMCs from blood, obtained roughly 5 days after vaccination. The TCR originated in a man aged 50-60 years who received an inactivated influenza vaccine. The chain links TRBV12-3 or TRBV12-4 to TRBJ2-3, with 10 bases fitting TRBD1. CDR3 DNA: TGTGCCAGCAGAACCGGACAGGGGGTAGATACGCAGTATTTT. This gives the protein CASRTGQGVDTQYF.